This T cell receptor beta chain was obtained from a study of shared T cell receptors in the human thymus. Measured with immunoSEQ multiplex PCR; TCRdb has only the in-frame clones, and not every one. The sample has hundreds of thousands of clones; more than 75% are singletons. The data were also submitted as part of a second study, on human thymus T cells. That source notes: Serving as donors were healthy Finnish infants, each of whom was having open corrective surgery for congenital heart defects. Corrective heart surgery yielded resections, and these provided the thymus tissue. Across thymic and blood repertoires, the usage of V and J genes appeared to be biased. As related research reported, thymic repertoires overlapped highly among unrelated individuals.

The clonotype originates from a boy under two years old with a congenital heart defect. The sample was thymocytes.

CDR3 nucleotides: TGTGCCATCACGGGGGAAGGGTACAATGAGCAGTTCTTC. Translating it yields CAITGEGYNEQFF. The chain combines TRBV10-3 with TRBJ2-1; D possibly corresponds to TRBD2 (6 bases). Trimming left V 7 bases short and J 4 bases short, with 11 bases between. The CDR3 loop spans 13 amino acids. Germline V gene data show CDR1 as ENHRY and CDR2 as SYGVKD.